These 4 T cell receptor beta chains originate from one sample sequenced in a study of blood T cell repertoires in COVID-19. Sequencing was performed with immunoSEQ multiplex PCR; in TCRdb, only in-frame clones are kept and a portion is missing. Of 95,000 or so clones in the sample, 84% are singletons; the top ten hold approximately 22%. Source material: peripheral blood. Receptors originate from a human donor in a cohort sampled during active COVID-19.

The J gene is TRBJ2-1, the V gene TRBV7-2; TRBD2 matches 9 bases. Germline V gives CDR1 SGHTA, CDR2 FQGNSA. The CDR3 extends over 17 amino acids. V trimming: 2 bases; J trimming: 7 bases; junction bases outside the gene matches: 12. CDR3 in DNA: TGTGCCAGCAGCTTATATTTTGGCGGGGGGGCCTTGAATGAGCAGTTCTTC. Translating it yields CASSLYFGGGALNEQFF.

The chain combines TRBV28 with TRBJ2-7; 7 bases agree with TRBD1. CDR1 and CDR2 from the germline V gene are MDHEN and SYDVKM. Unmatched junction bases numbered 9, after V lost 8 bases and J lost 2 bases. The CDR3 is 14 residues long. CDR3 protein: CASDPGQITYEQYF. In nucleotides, the CDR3 is TGTGCCAGCGACCCGGGACAGATTACCTACGAGCAGTACTTC.

The chain carries TRBV7-2 and TRBJ1-3; TRBD1 is a possible D gene (5 bases). Germline CDR1 and CDR2: SGHTA and FQGNSA. There are 16 residues in the CDR3. Trimming removed 2 bases at V and 2 bases at J, with 13 bases between. CDR3 sequence: CASSLFASGTGNTIYF. The DNA for the CDR3 is TGTGCCAGCAGCTTATTTGCTTCAGGGACTGGAAACACCATATATTTT.

This chain connects TRBV29-1 to TRBJ2-7; a weak D match, TRBD2 (5 bases). Germline CDR1 SQVTM, CDR2 ANQGSEA. This CDR3 is built from 17 residues. V was clipped by 4 bases and J by 1 base, with 23 bases between them. This chain's CDR3 is CSVVRADQLSFSYEQYF. The CDR3 DNA reads as TGCAGCGTTGTTCGAGCGGACCAATTATCCTTTTCCTACGAGCAGTACTTC.